This paragraph covers one T cell receptor beta chain sequence. This sample is part of a study of blood T cell repertoires in COVID-19. The wider study: Donors in the United States, Italy and Spain gave samples during acute or convalescent COVID-19. T cells, B-cell-depleted T cells, or PBMCs supplied cDNA or gDNA.

CDR3 length: 14 residues. Unmatched junction bases numbered 4, after V lost 5 bases and J lost 2 bases. Germline V CDR1 and CDR2: SGHTA, FQGNSA. In the original analysis: Scientists estimated how many nucleated cells there were by amplifying reference gene primers. The protocol was immunoSEQ multiplex PCR, while the TCRdb copy is restricted to in-frame clones and leaves out a portion. V and J calls and clone size are copied from that table; D and trimming were computed from the DNA. The sample contains about 43,000 clones, about 85% of which appear only once. Sequenced: peripheral blood. The genes are TRBV7-2 and TRBJ2-3; 7 bases are shared with TRBD2. This sequence was found in a woman of 80 years or more with active COVID-19. In DNA, the CDR3 is TGTGCCAGCAGCCCACTAGCGTTCACAGATACGCAGTATTTT. It specifies CASSPLAFTDTQYF.